This T cell receptor beta chain was captured in a study of blood T cell repertoires in COVID-19. Study context: Sites across the United States, Italy and Spain contributed samples from acute and convalescent COVID-19. Sources were T cells, B-cell-depleted T cells, or PBMCs; the material itself was cDNA or gDNA.

The V and J ends lost 0 bases and 0 bases respectively, with 14 bases between them. The CDR3 runs 17 residues. The germline gives CDR1 ENHRY, CDR2 SYGVKD. This clone was seen a handful of times. In the original processing: Counts of nucleated cells, estimated from reference gene primer amplification, were obtained. Method: immunoSEQ multiplex PCR; TCRdb's copy keeps in-frame clones and lacks some. V and J calls and clone size come straight from that table; D and trimming were deduced from the DNA. The sample consists of 310,000 or so clones, roughly 86% of them appearing once. The sample consisted of peripheral blood. The chain joins TRBV10-3 to TRBJ1-2; tentatively, D is TRBD1 (5 bases). The clonotype comes from a man aged 25-45 years with COVID-19, enrolled during active disease. The CDR3 DNA sequence: TGTGCCATCAGTGAGTCGTCTCAGGGAGGGGCTAACTATGGCTACACCTTC. Its protein is CAISESSQGGANYGYTF.